This TCR beta chain was captured in a study of cytomegalovirus exposure and HLA in healthy donors. Study conclusions and caveats: The study designated roughly 160 TCR beta chains cytomegalovirus-associated. As a later analysis revealed, most CMV-associated TCR beta chains appeared HLA-restricted. Rarity characterized most TCR sequences, yet some public TCRs appeared in many donors.

Concerning this clone itself: Its specificity is not known.

This CDR3 comprises 14 residues. Per germline, CDR1 SGHTA and CDR2 FQGNSA. Trimming took 2 bases from V and 6 from J, leaving 10 bases between them. The PCR used 60 Vbeta and 13 Jbeta primers. Sequencing was performed with immunoSEQ multiplex PCR; in TCRdb, only in-frame clones are kept and a portion is missing. The sample spans some 72,000 clones; the ten largest clones claim approximately 4.6%. The sequencing sample was made of PBMCs. The rearrangement joins TRBV7-2 to TRBJ2-2, with D perhaps TRBD1 (5 bases). The receptor was derived from a man aged 25-45 years in good health and CMV-seronegative. The DNA for the CDR3 is TGTGCCAGCAGCTTACAGGGTGTCGCCGGGGAGCTGTTTTTT. Encoded protein: CASSLQGVAGELFF. Full variable domain (outside the CDR3, taken from reference TRBV7-2 and TRBJ2-2): GAGVSQSPSNKVTEKGKDVELRCDPISGHTALYWYRQSLGQGLEFLIYFQGNSAPDKSGLPSDRFSAERTGGSVSTLTIQRTQQEDSAVYLCASSLQGVAGELFFGEGSRLTVL.